The 30 T cell receptor beta chains presented below share a single source sample, sequenced in a study of radiotherapy plus CTLA-4 blockade in lung cancer. The protocol was immunoSEQ multiplex PCR, while the TCRdb copy is restricted to in-frame clones and leaves out a portion. The sample includes about 120,000 clones, 78% of them seen just once. Sample: peripheral blood, taken from a patient treated with radiotherapy plus ipilimumab. Source of these receptors: a human donor with non-small cell lung cancer who had a partial response to radiotherapy plus ipilimumab.

The rearrangement links TRBV19 to TRBJ2-1, with TRBD2 matching 11 bases. CDR1 and CDR2 from the germline V gene are LNHDA and SQIVND (reference sequence). Trimming at V came to 6 bases and at J to 0 bases, leaving 1 base not matched to a gene. The CDR3 length is 15 residues. In DNA, the CDR3 is TGTGCCAGTAGAACTAGCGGGAGCTCCTACAATGAGCAGTTCTTC. This gives the protein CASRTSGSSYNEQFF.

V usage is TRBV28 and J usage is TRBJ2-3; 7 bases map to TRBD2. J lost 8 bases, V lost 1 base, and 12 bases had no gene match. There are 16 residues in the CDR3. Per the germline V gene, CDR1 is MDHEN and CDR2 is SYDVKM. The DNA of the CDR3 is TGTGCCAGCAGTTTATTGCTAGCGGAGACCCGTGGTACGCAGTATTTT. This translates into CASSLLLAETRGTQYF. Full variable domain (remainder filled in from reference TRBV28 and TRBJ2-3): DVKVTQSSRYLVKRTGEKVFLECVQDMDHENMFWYRQDPGLGLRLIYFSYDVKMKEKGDIPEGYSVSREKKERFSLILESASTNQTSMYLCASSLLLAETRGTQYFGPGTRLTVL.

This chain joins TRBV7-2 and TRBJ2-3, with D possibly TRBD2 on 5 matching bases. Germline CDR1 reads SGHTA; CDR2 reads FQGNSA. CDR3 length equals 12 residues. Trimming took 5 bases from V and 8 from J, leaving 11 bases between them. The CDR3 nucleotides read TGTGCCAGCAGCCCACCCGGGGTTACGCAGTATTTT. Protein product: CASSPPGVTQYF.

The genes are TRBV13 and TRBJ2-7; TRBD1 agrees at 7 bases. The V gene's germline CDR1 is PRHDT and CDR2 FYEKMQ (reference sequence). This CDR3 comprises 14 residues. The V segment lost 4 bases and the J segment 3 bases; nucleotides outside the gene matches: 6. The CDR3 is CASSWGTASYEQYF. CDR3 bases: TGTGCCAGCAGCTGGGGGACAGCCAGCTACGAGCAGTACTTC.

The chain links TRBV7-9 to TRBJ2-5; tentative D call: TRBD2 (5 bases). The DNA end lines up better with TRBJ2-7; the J call may be wrong. This CDR3 has 14 amino acids. Germline CDR1 is SEHNR and CDR2 is FQNEAQ (reference sequence). The CDR3 DNA reads TGTGCCAGCAGCTTTAGACAACCCGGGAACGAGCAGTACTTC. Encoded protein: CASSFRQPGNEQYF.

The chain couples TRBV7-9 to TRBJ2-3, with unresolved D. The germline CDR1 and CDR2 sequences are SEHNR and FQNEAQ (reference sequence). The length of the CDR3 is 14 residues. V was pared by 5 bases and J by 0 bases, with 9 bases between. The CDR3 DNA reads as TGTGCCAGCAGCACAACTATAAGCACAGATACGCAGTATTTT. This sequence encodes CASSTTISTDTQYF.

There are a few counts of this clone. The chain's CDR3 is CASSPTWDSIGGYTF. The CDR3 DNA reads TGTGCCAGTAGTCCAACTTGGGACAGCATTGGTGGCTACACCTTC. The chain is built from TRBV19 and TRBJ1-2; 7 positions agree with TRBD1. Germline CDR1 LNHDA, CDR2 SQIVND (reference sequence). The CDR3 length is 15 residues. J lost 7 bases, V lost 5 bases, and 13 bases had no gene match.

The chain joins TRBV25-1 to TRBJ2-1, with 7 bases that match TRBD2. Germline values: CDR1 MGHDK, CDR2 SYGVNS. The CDR3 has 18 amino acids. Losses at the gene ends were 2 bases for V and 8 bases for J; bases not matched to a gene: 18. For the CDR3, the DNA is TGTGCCAGCAGTGAAATCCTTGGGGGGTGGAGCGGGAAGGATGAGCAGTTCTTC. Amino acids: CASSEILGGWSGKDEQFF.

The chain has TRBV19 and TRBJ2-2, with D unclear. This CDR3 is 13 amino acids long. Trimming took off 7 bases at V and 7 bases at J, with 13 bases between the two ends. Germline V lookup: CDR1 LNHDA, CDR2 SQIVND (reference sequence). CDR3 residues: CASTQRFGGELFF. The CDR3 bases are TGTGCCAGTACCCAGCGTTTCGGCGGGGAGCTGTTTTTT.

The rearrangement uses TRBV11-2 and TRBJ1-2, with D unclear. Looked up from germline, CDR1 is SGHAT and CDR2 is FQNNGV. CDR3 size: 15 residues. The V end lost 1 base, the J end lost 0 bases, and 9 bases lay between the germline ends. CDR3 loop: CASSLGASTNYGYTF. DNA of the CDR3: TGTGCCAGCAGCTTAGGGGCGAGTACTAACTATGGCTACACCTTC.

This chain joins TRBV5-1 and TRBJ2-3; no reliable D call. Deletions cut 0 bases from V and 7 bases from J, with 9 bases between. This CDR3 comprises 13 residues. Germline V gene sequence: CDR1 SGHRS, CDR2 YFSETQ. The CDR3 protein is CASSLEVEYTQYF. CDR3 DNA: TGCGCCAGCAGCTTGGAGGTGGAGTATACGCAGTATTTT. Drawing the rest from reference TRBV5-1 and TRBJ2-3, the complete variable domain is KAGVTQTPRYLIKTRGQQVTLSCSPISGHRSVSWYQQTPGQGLQFLFEYFSETQRNKGNFPGRFSGRQFSNSRSEMNVSTLELGDSALYLCASSLEVEYTQYFGPGTRLTVL.

The gene calls are TRBV5-1 and TRBJ1-1; no clear D gene. Germline CDR1 and CDR2: SGHRS and YFSETQ. The CDR3 runs to 15 residues. The germline V and J ends were trimmed by 0 bases and 1 base, with 10 bases remaining between them. This CDR3 is CASSLGPPQNTEAFF. For the CDR3, the DNA is TGCGCCAGCAGCTTGGGGCCGCCACAGAACACTGAAGCTTTCTTT.

This clone was seen a handful of times. The V call is TRBV7-9, the J call TRBJ1-4, with TRBD1 as a possible D gene (6 bases). Per the germline V gene, CDR1 is SEHNR and CDR2 is FQNEAQ (reference sequence). This CDR3 contains 15 residues. The V end lost 2 bases, the J end lost 8 bases, and 15 bases lay between the germline ends. DNA of the CDR3: TGTGCCAGCAGCTTACGTTTAGGGGGTCGCGAAAAACTGTTTTTT. It is translated as CASSLRLGGREKLFF.

This clone occurred a few times. CDR3 sequence (DNA): TGTGCCAGCAGCAGGGGCGGGAGCTCCTACAATGAGCAGTTCTTC. It specifies CASSRGGSSYNEQFF. The chain links TRBV9 to TRBJ2-1; TRBD2 aligns across 7 bases. The CDR3 has 15 amino acids. The germline V gene has CDR1 SGDLS and CDR2 YYNGEE. Trimming removed 4 bases from V and 0 bases from J; junction bases left unmatched: 4.

Remarks on this clone: This CDR3 is also generated by other DNA sequences in the sample. The rearrangement uses TRBV18 and TRBJ2-1; TRBD1 agrees at 9 bases. The CDR3 is made up of 15 amino acids. Germline CDR1 is KGHSH and CDR2 is LQKENI. The trim removed 6 bases at V and 1 base at J, leaving 4 bases unmatched. CDR3 coding DNA: TGTGCCAGCTCCCCCGGGACAGGGTCCTACAATGAGCAGTTCTTC. Its protein product is CASSPGTGSYNEQFF.

The V and J genes are TRBV28 and TRBJ1-1; TRBD1 agrees at 8 bases. V was clipped by 4 bases and J by 0 bases; unmatched bases: 7. From germline, CDR1 is MDHEN and CDR2 SYDVKM. This CDR3 has 16 residues. For the CDR3, the DNA is TGTGCCAGCAGTTCTCCACAGGGGGTGCTGAACACTGAAGCTTTCTTT. As protein: CASSSPQGVLNTEAFF.

This rearrangement joins TRBV19 to TRBJ2-1; D not certain. V lost 4 bases and J lost 7, with 5 bases in between. The CDR3 is 11 residues long. Per the germline V gene, CDR1 is LNHDA and CDR2 is SQIVND (reference sequence). The CDR3 sequence: CASSTSNEQFF. Here the CDR3 DNA reads TGTGCCAGTAGTACTTCTAATGAGCAGTTCTTC. The full variable domain, its missing parts supplied by reference TRBV19 and TRBJ2-1, is DGGITQSPKYLFRKEGQNVTLSCEQNLNHDAMYWYRQDPGQGLRLIYYSQIVNDFQKGDIAEGYSVSREKKESFPLTVTSAQKNPTAFYLCASSTSNEQFFGPGTRLTVL.

V and J are TRBV29-1 and TRBJ1-5; 7 nucleotides align to TRBD1. Germline assignment: CDR1 SQVTM and CDR2 ANQGSEA. V gave up 6 bases and J gave up 3 bases; unmatched junction bases: 11. The CDR3 covers 15 residues. The CDR3 DNA sequence: TGCAGCGTCGCCACAGGGGCCTCGAACAATCAGCCCCAGCATTTT. Translation gives CSVATGASNNQPQHF.

This sequence joins TRBV28 and TRBJ2-3; the match to TRBD1 covers 8 bases. Unmatched junction bases numbered 8, after V lost 6 bases and J lost 6 bases. This CDR3 has 14 residues. CDR1 and CDR2 from the germline V gene are MDHEN and SYDVKM. DNA for the CDR3: TGTGCCAGCAGCTCCGGGACAGGCGGGGATACGCAGTATTTT. This encodes CASSSGTGGDTQYF.

The chain joins TRBV7-9 to TRBJ1-1; D gene unclear. Germline assignment: CDR1 SEHNR and CDR2 FQNEAQ (reference sequence). The CDR3 runs 16 residues. Trimming pared 0 bases from V and 4 bases from J, leaving 15 bases between. CDR3 sequence: CASSLALGVLGTEAFF. The DNA for the CDR3 is TGTGCCAGCAGCTTAGCGCTCGGGGTTCTAGGCACTGAAGCTTTCTTT.

J is TRBJ2-3 and V is TRBV9; TRBD2 agrees at 9 bases. V trimming: 1 base; J trimming: 5 bases; junction bases outside the gene matches: 11. CDR1 and CDR2 (germline): SGDLS, YYNGEE. CDR3 length equals 17 residues. CDR3 sequence: CASSVMTSAGGGDTQYF. The CDR3 DNA sequence: TGTGCCAGCAGCGTAATGACCTCGGCGGGAGGGGGAGATACGCAGTATTTT.

The gene calls are TRBV7-2 and TRBJ1-2; 10 nucleotides match TRBD1. The germline gives CDR1 SGHTA, CDR2 FQGNSA. V lost 5 bases to trimming and J lost 8 bases; unmatched junction nucleotides: 11. CDR3 size: 15 residues. This CDR3 is CASSLHPTGGQGYTF. The CDR3 region has the DNA TGTGCCAGCAGCCTCCATCCGACAGGGGGCCAGGGCTACACCTTC. The entire variable domain, with the rest obtained from reference TRBV7-2 and TRBJ1-2, is as follows: GAGVSQSPSNKVTEKGKDVELRCDPISGHTALYWYRQSLGQGLEFLIYFQGNSAPDKSGLPSDRFSAERTGGSVSTLTIQRTQQEDSAVYLCASSLHPTGGQGYTFGSGTRLTVV.

As for this clone: At one end the junction does not follow the germline gene, possibly because of a read error. The chain couples TRBV7-7 to TRBJ2-7; 11 bases line up with TRBD2. CDR1 and CDR2 from the germline V gene are SSHAT and FNYEAQ (reference sequence). The CDR3 has 14 amino acids. In DNA, the CDR3 is TGTGCTAGCAGCCCCGGGACTAGCGGCTACGAGCAGTACTTC. It translates to CASSPGTSGYEQYF. Filled out from reference TRBV7-7 and TRBJ2-7, the complete variable domain reads GAGVSQSPRYKVTKRGQDVTLRCDPISSHATLYWYQQALGQGPEFLTYFNYEAQPDKSGLPSDRFSAERPEGSISTLTIQRTEQRDSAMYRCASSPGTSGYEQYFGPGTRLTVT.

The gene calls are TRBV6-5 and TRBJ2-5; 8 nucleotides match TRBD1. Germline values: CDR1 MNHEY, CDR2 SVGAGI. The CDR3 totals 14 residues. V shed 8 bases, J shed 5 bases, and the junction held 10 bases outside the gene matches. In nucleotides, the CDR3 is TGTGCCAGCGGGCCTACAGGGGGTTGGGAGACCCAGTACTTC. It encodes CASGPTGGWETQYF.

The gene calls are TRBV5-4 and TRBJ2-3; 7 bases agree with TRBD2. The CDR3 has 15 residues. The trim removed 5 bases at V and 1 base at J, leaving 7 bases unmatched. Germline V CDR1 and CDR2: SGHNT, YYREEE (reference sequence). The CDR3, as DNA: TGTGCCAGCAGTTCCCAGCGGGACGGCACAGATACGCAGTATTTT. This codes for CASSSQRDGTDTQYF.

The genes are TRBV7-2 and TRBJ2-5; 7 nucleotides match TRBD2. V dropped 5 bases and J dropped 5; count of bases not matched to a gene: 5. The CDR3 has 13 residues. From germline, CDR1 is SGHTA and CDR2 FQGNSA. The CDR3, as DNA: TGTGCCAGCAGCCTCGGGGGGTTCGAGACCCAGTACTTC. Amino acids: CASSLGGFETQYF.

The chain links TRBV6-5 to TRBJ1-1; 11 nucleotides agree with TRBD1. CDR3 length: 15 amino acids. J was trimmed by 4 bases and V by 10 bases; bases with no gene match: 11. Per germline, CDR1 MNHEY and CDR2 SVGAGI. This CDR3 reads CATLQDRGLGTEAFF. The CDR3 bases are TGTGCCACCCTCCAGGACAGGGGGCTCGGCACTGAAGCTTTCTTT.

The chain's CDR3 is CASSLEVRMTYEQYF. The DNA for the CDR3 is TGTGCCAGCAGCTTAGAGGTCAGGATGACCTACGAGCAGTACTTC. The rearrangement joins TRBV7-8 to TRBJ2-7, with D unresolved. CDR3 size: 15 residues. The V gene's germline CDR1 is SGHVS and CDR2 FQNEAQ. V lost 1 base to trimming and J lost 2 bases, with 12 bases between them.

This chain connects TRBV2 to TRBJ1-1; 8 positions match TRBD1. Unmatched junction bases numbered 11, after V lost 10 bases and J lost 1 base. The CDR3 length is 15 residues. Looked up from germline, CDR1 is SNHLY and CDR2 is FYNNEI. This CDR3 is CATTLGQAKNTEAFF. The CDR3 DNA follows: TGTGCCACCACTCTGGGACAGGCAAAGAACACTGAAGCTTTCTTT.

A single count supports this clone. J is TRBJ2-3 and V is TRBV7-3, with D maybe TRBD2 (6 bases). The germline gives CDR1 SGHTA, CDR2 FQGTGA. The V gene lost 1 base and the J gene lost 4 bases, with 6 bases spanning the gap. The CDR3 is made up of 13 amino acids. The CDR3, as DNA: TGTGCCAGCAGCTTAATAGCGGCAGATACGCAGTATTTT. It translates to CASSLIAADTQYF.